These 16 T cell receptor beta chains originate from one sample sequenced in a study of human T cells and chemical hapten exposure. TCRdb independently ran MiXCR on the RACE reads; one entry per CDR3 protein. The sample lists around 340,000 distinct CDR3 sequences; 6% to 8.5% were seen once. This sample's time point: patch test 1, 2 weeks after DPC sensitization. Treatment denoted: therapeutic diphenylcyclopropenone sensitization with weekly scalp DPC. The material was whole blood, obtained in connection with sensitization to the hapten diphenylcyclopropenone (DPC). Receptors were obtained from a woman under 30 with alopecia areata. Some clones in this sample may be carry-over from other donors' samples.

This clonotype was counted a few times. The chain recombines TRBV20-1 with TRBJ2-7, with a tentative D call TRBD1 (6 bases). The CDR3 is 12 residues long. Germline V CDR1 and CDR2: DFQATT, SNEGSKA (reference sequence). The V end lost 5 bases, the J end lost 3 bases, and 11 bases lay between the germline ends. This CDR3 is CSAPTDSYEQYF. Here the CDR3 DNA reads TGCAGTGCTCCTACGGACAGCTACGAGCAGTACTTC.

This chain links TRBV20-1 with TRBJ1-1; D is unresolved. Deletions cut 1 base from V and 0 bases from J, with 9 bases between. This CDR3 has 14 amino acids. CDR1 is DFQATT and CDR2 is SNEGSKA in the germline V gene (reference sequence). The chain's CDR3 is CSARAGSVNTEAFF. Written as DNA, the CDR3 is TGCAGTGCTAGAGCGGGGTCAGTGAACACTGAAGCTTTCTTT.

This clonotype was observed a few times. This chain links TRBV5-1 with TRBJ2-6, with unresolved D. Germline lookup yields CDR1 SGHRS and CDR2 YFSETQ. This CDR3 is 16 amino acids long. Trimming removed 4 bases at V and 4 bases at J, with 15 bases between. CDR3 sequence: CASSPGWARGANVLTF. The CDR3, as DNA: TGCGCCAGCAGCCCCGGATGGGCGCGGGGGGCCAACGTCCTGACTTTC.

This chain links TRBV5-6 with TRBJ1-5; D uncertain. Germline CDR1 is SGHDT and CDR2 is YYEEEE. The V end lost 0 bases, the J end lost 6 bases, and 7 bases lay between the germline ends. This CDR3 comprises 13 residues. The CDR3 loop is CASSLGSSQPQHF. CDR3 DNA: TGTGCCAGCAGCTTGGGTAGTAGTCAGCCCCAGCATTTT.

The sample holds many counts of this clonotype. The chain has TRBV28 and TRBJ1-5; D may be TRBD1 (6 bases). The CDR3 is made up of 15 amino acids. V lost 2 bases, J lost 1 base, and 9 bases lay in between. Per germline, CDR1 MDHEN and CDR2 SYDVKM. The CDR3: CASSLIQGSNQPQHF. In nucleotides, the CDR3 is TGTGCCAGCAGTTTAATTCAGGGGAGCAATCAGCCCCAGCATTTT.

DNA for the CDR3: TGTGCCAGCAGTGAAATGGGGCGGGGGTGTGGCACAGATACGCAGTATTTT. It is translated as CASSEMGRGCGTDTQYF. The chain carries TRBV6-1 and TRBJ2-3, with 7 bases lining up with TRBD2. The CDR3 has 17 amino acids. Per the germline V gene, CDR1 is MNHNS and CDR2 is SASEGT. The V and J ends lost 2 bases and 1 base, in that order; junction bases with no gene match: 9.

The chain is built from TRBV5-1 and TRBJ1-4, with a weak D call TRBD1 (5 bases). The germline V gene encodes CDR1 SGHRS and CDR2 YFSETQ. This CDR3 contains 16 residues. Trimming took 3 bases from V and 3 from J, leaving 15 bases between them. CDR3 loop: CASSSTFDSPNEKLFF. CDR3 nucleotides: TGCGCCAGCAGCTCGACCTTTGACAGCCCTAATGAAAAACTGTTTTTT.

V gene TRBV7-2 combines with J gene TRBJ1-2; 8 bases match TRBD1. J lost 3 bases, V lost 4 bases, and 7 bases had no gene match. CDR1 and CDR2 (germline): SGHTA, FQGNSA. CDR3 size: 15 residues. CDR3 sequence reads: CASSYPEQGDYGYTF. For the CDR3, the DNA is TGTGCCAGCAGCTACCCAGAACAGGGGGACTATGGCTACACCTTC.

The table lists this clonotype with many counts. The chain links TRBV12-3 or TRBV12-4 to TRBJ2-3, with TRBD2 identical over 9 bases. CDR3 length: 16 amino acids. J gave up 0 bases and V 5 bases, and 6 bases lay outside the gene matches. For the CDR3, the DNA is TGTGCCAGCAGTCTAGATCTAGCGGGGAGCACAGATACGCAGTATTTT. Amino acid sequence: CASSLDLAGSTDTQYF.

V gene TRBV9 combines with J gene TRBJ2-5, with D possibly being TRBD1 (5 bases). Germline CDR1 is SGDLS and CDR2 is YYNGEE. V gave up 4 bases and J gave up 4 bases, with 17 bases separating them. CDR3 size: 15 residues. The CDR3 sequence is CASSPSVGPRETQYF. The CDR3, as DNA: TGTGCCAGCAGCCCATCCGTGGGGCCGCGAGAGACCCAGTACTTC.

This clonotype was recorded at least ten times. The chain combines TRBV7-9 with TRBJ1-6, with 8 bases that match TRBD1. V was pared by 4 bases and J by 10 bases, with 9 bases of the junction left unmatched. This CDR3 is built from 15 residues. From germline, CDR1 is SEHNR and CDR2 FQNEAQ (reference sequence). CDR3 region: CASSSRTGRESPLHF. CDR3 DNA: TGTGCCAGCAGCTCGAGGACAGGGAGGGAATCACCCCTCCACTTT.

The chain couples TRBV20-1 to TRBJ1-2; 9 positions agree with TRBD1. CDR1 is DFQATT, CDR2 SNEGSKA, per germline (reference sequence). CDR3 length: 12 residues. V lost 4 bases to trimming and J lost 11 bases; unmatched junction nucleotides: 8. This CDR3 reads CSATRQGERYTF. The CDR3 region has the DNA TGCAGTGCTACGAGACAGGGGGAGAGGTACACCTTC.

This clonotype was observed many times. The chain links TRBV29-1 to TRBJ2-4; TRBD2 is a possible D gene (5 bases). The germline V gene has CDR1 SQVTM and CDR2 ANQGSEA. Trimming took off 4 bases at V and 4 bases at J, with 14 bases between the two ends. The CDR3 totals 14 residues. The CDR3 DNA sequence: TGCAGCGTTGCAAACCAAAGAGGGAAAAACATTCAGTACTTC. Its translation is CSVANQRGKNIQYF.

The J gene is TRBJ2-1, the V gene TRBV20-1, with 8 bases matching TRBD1. V was pared by 4 bases and J by 7 bases, with 3 bases of the junction left unmatched. Germline CDR1 DFQATT, CDR2 SNEGSKA (reference sequence). CDR3 length: 12 residues. The CDR3 loop is CSATWTGNEQFF. CDR3 DNA sequence: TGCAGTGCTACGTGGACAGGGAATGAGCAGTTCTTC.

J is TRBJ2-7 and V is TRBV5-4; D ambiguous. Germline CDR1 SGHNT, CDR2 YYREEE (reference sequence). This CDR3 region has 13 residues. Deletions cut 0 bases from V and 3 bases from J, with 7 bases between. The CDR3 is CASSLDTYYEQYF. CDR3 in DNA: TGTGCCAGCAGCTTGGACACCTACTACGAGCAGTACTTC.

The rearrangement joins TRBV5-6 to TRBJ1-1; no firm D call. The CDR3 sequence is 12 residues long. Trimming stripped 4 bases from V and 5 bases from J, with 9 bases between. CDR1 and CDR2 (germline): SGHDT, YYEEEE. The CDR3 loop reads CASSVLLTEAFF. The CDR3 region has the DNA TGTGCCAGCAGCGTATTATTGACTGAAGCTTTCTTT.